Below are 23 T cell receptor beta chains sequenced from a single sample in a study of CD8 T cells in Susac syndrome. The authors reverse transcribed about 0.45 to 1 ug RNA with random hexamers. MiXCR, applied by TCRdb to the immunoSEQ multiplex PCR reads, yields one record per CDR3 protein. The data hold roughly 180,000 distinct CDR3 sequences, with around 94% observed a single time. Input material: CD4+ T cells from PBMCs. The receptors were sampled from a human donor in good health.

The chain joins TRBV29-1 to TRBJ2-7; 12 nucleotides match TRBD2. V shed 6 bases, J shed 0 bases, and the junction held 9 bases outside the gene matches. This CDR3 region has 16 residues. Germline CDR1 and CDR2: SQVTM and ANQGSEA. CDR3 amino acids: CSVPGLAGSGSYEQYF. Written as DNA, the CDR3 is TGCAGCGTCCCCGGACTAGCGGGGTCCGGCTCCTACGAGCAGTACTTC.

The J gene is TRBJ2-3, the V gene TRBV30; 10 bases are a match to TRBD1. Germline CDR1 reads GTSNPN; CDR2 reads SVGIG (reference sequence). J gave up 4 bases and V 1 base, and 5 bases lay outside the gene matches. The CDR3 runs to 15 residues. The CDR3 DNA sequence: TGTGCCTGGAGTGGGGGACAGGGGCCGGCAGATACGCAGTATTTT. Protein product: CAWSGGQGPADTQYF.

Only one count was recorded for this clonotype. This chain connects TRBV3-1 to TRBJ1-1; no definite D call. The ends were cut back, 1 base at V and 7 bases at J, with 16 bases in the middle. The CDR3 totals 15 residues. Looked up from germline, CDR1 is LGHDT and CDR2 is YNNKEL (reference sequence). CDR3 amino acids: CASSQGLARTFEAFF. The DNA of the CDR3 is TGTGCCAGCAGCCAAGGCCTGGCCAGGACTTTTGAAGCTTTCTTT.

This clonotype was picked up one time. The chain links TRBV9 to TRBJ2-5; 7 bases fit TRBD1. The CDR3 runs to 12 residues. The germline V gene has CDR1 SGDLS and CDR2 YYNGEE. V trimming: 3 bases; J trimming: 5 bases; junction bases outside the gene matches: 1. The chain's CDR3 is CASSETGETQYF. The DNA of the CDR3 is TGTGCCAGCAGCGAGACAGGGGAGACCCAGTACTTC.

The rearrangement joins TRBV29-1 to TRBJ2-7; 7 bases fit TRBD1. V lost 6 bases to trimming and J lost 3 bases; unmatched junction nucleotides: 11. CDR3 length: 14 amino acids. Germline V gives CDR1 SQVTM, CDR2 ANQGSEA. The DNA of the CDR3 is TGCAGCGTCCAAAAGGGTCAGGGGGTCTACGAGCAGTACTTC. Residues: CSVQKGQGVYEQYF.

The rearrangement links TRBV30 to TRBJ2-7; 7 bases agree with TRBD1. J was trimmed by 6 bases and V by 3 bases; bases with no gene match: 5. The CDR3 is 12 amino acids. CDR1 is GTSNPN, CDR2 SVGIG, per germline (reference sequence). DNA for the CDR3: TGTGCCTGGAGCCTAGGACAGGCCGAGCAGTACTTC. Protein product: CAWSLGQAEQYF.

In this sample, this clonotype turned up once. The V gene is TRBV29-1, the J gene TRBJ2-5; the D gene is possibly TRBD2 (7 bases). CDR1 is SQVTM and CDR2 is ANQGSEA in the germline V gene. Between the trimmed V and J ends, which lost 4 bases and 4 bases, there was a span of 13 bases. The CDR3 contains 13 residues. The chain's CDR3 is CSVVGGPGETQYF. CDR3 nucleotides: TGCAGCGTTGTGGGGGGGCCAGGAGAGACCCAGTACTTC.

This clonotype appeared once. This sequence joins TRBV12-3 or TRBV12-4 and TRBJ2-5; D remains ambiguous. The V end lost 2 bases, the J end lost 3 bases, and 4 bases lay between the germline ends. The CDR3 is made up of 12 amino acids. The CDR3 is CASSLSKETQYF. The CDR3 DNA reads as TGTGCCAGCAGTTTAAGTAAAGAGACCCAGTACTTC.

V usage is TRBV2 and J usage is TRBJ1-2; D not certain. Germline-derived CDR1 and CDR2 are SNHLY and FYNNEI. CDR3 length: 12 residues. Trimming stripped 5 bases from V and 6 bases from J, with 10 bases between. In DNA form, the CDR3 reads TGTGCCAGCAGTAGTACAGAACATGGCTACACCTTC. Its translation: CASSSTEHGYTF.

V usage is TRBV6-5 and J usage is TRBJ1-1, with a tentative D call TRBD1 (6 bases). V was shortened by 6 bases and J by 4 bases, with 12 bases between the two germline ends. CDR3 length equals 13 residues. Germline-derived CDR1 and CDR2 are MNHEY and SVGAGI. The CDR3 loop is CASSRRQATEAFF. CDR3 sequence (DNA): TGTGCCAGCAGCAGACGACAGGCCACTGAAGCTTTCTTT.

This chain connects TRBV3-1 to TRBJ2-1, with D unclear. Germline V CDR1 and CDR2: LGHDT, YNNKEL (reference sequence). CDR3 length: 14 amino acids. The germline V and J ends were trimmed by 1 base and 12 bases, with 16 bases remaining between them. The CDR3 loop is CASSQVAGGKWQFF. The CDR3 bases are TGTGCCAGCAGCCAAGTGGCAGGCGGAAAATGGCAGTTCTTC.

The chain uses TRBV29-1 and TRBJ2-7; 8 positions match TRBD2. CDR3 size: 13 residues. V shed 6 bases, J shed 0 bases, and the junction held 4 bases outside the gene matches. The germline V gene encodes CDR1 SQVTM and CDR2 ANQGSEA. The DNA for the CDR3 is TGCAGCGTGACTAGCGCCAGCTCCTACGAGCAGTACTTC. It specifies CSVTSASSYEQYF.

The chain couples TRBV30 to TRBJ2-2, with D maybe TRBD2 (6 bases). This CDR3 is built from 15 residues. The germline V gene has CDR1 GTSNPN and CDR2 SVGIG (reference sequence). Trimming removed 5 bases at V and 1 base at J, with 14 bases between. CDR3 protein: CAWSTGTGNTGELFF. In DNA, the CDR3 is TGTGCCTGGTCAACCGGGACTGGGAACACCGGGGAGCTGTTTTTT.

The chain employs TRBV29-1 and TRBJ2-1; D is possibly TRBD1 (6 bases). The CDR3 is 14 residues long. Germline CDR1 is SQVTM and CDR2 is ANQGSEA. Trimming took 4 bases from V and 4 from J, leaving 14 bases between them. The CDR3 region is CSVGRPGQYNEQFF. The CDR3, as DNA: TGCAGCGTTGGACGCCCAGGACAGTACAATGAGCAGTTCTTC.

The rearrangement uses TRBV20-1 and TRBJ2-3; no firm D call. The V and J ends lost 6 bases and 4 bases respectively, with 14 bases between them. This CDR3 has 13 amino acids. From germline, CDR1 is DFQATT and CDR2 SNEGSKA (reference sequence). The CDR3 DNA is TGCAGTGCCCCTGGGTGGACCGCAGATACGCAGTATTTT. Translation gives CSAPGWTADTQYF.

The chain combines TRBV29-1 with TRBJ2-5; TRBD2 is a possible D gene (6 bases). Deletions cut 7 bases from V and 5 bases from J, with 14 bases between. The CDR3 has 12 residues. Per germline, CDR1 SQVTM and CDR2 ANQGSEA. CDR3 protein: CSAEGGDETQYF. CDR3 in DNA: TGCAGCGCCGAAGGAGGGGACGAGACCCAGTACTTC.

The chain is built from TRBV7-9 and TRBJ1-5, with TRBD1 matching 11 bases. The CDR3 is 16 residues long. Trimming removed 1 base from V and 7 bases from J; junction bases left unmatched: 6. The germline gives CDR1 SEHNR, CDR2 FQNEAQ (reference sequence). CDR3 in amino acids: CASSLGVGTGGQPQHF. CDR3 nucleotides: TGTGCCAGCAGCTTAGGAGTCGGGACAGGGGGGCAGCCCCAGCATTTT. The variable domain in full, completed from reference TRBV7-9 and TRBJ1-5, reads DTGVSQNPRHKITKRGQNVTFRCDPISEHNRLYWYRQTLGQGPEFLTYFQNEAQLEKSRLLSDRFSAERPKGSFSTLEIQRTEQGDSAMYLCASSLGVGTGGQPQHFGDGTRLSIL.

CDR3 residues: CSASVLGLSNQPQHF. The CDR3 coding sequence is TGCAGTGCTAGCGTTCTGGGGTTGAGCAATCAGCCCCAGCATTTT. The V and J genes are TRBV20-1 and TRBJ1-5; no reliable D call. Trimming shortened V by 3 bases and J by 1 base, and 13 bases separated the two germline ends. The CDR3 runs 15 residues. The germline V gene has CDR1 DFQATT and CDR2 SNEGSKA (reference sequence).

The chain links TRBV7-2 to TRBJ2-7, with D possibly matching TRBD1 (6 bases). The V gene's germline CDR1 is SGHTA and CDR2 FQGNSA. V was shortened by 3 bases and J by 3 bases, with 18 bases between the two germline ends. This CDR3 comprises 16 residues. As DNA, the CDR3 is TGTGCCAGCAGCTTCACAGGGCAGGGCCCACTCTACGAGCAGTACTTC. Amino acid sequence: CASSFTGQGPLYEQYF.

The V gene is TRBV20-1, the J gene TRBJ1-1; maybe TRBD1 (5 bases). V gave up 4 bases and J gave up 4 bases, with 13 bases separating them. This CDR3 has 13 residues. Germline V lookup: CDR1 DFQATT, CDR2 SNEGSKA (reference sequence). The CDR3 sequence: CSATRAGGTEAFF. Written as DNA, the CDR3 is TGCAGTGCTACCAGGGCGGGGGGCACTGAAGCTTTCTTT.

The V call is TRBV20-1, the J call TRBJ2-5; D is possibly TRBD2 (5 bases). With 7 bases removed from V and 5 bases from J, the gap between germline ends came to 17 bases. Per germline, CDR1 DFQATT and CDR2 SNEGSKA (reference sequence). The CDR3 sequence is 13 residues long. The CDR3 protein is CSVRGNGEETQYF. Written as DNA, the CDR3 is TGCAGTGTACGGGGAAACGGAGAGGAGACCCAGTACTTC.

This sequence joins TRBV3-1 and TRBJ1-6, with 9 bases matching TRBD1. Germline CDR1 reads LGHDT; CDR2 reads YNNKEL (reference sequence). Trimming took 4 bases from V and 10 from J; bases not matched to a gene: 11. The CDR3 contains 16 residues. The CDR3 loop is CASSRRPGQGGSPLHF. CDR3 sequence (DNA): TGTGCCAGCAGCCGGAGACCGGGACAGGGAGGCTCACCCCTCCACTTT.

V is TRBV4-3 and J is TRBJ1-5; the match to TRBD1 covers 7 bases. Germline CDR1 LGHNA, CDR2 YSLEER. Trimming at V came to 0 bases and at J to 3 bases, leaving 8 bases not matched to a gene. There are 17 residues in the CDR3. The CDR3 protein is CASSQEVTGSNNQPQHF. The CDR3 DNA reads TGCGCCAGCAGCCAAGAGGTGACAGGGAGCAACAATCAGCCCCAGCATTTT.